The clone carrying this T cell receptor beta chain was counted ten times or more. Assay used: immunoSEQ multiplex PCR; TCRdb lists only in-frame clones, some missing. The profile shows approximately 50,000 clones, about 90% of them singletons. This sample was taken from a study of T cell changes during pregnancy in multiple sclerosis. V gave up 5 bases and J gave up 2 bases; unmatched junction bases: 7. Per the germline V gene, CDR1 is SGHVS and CDR2 is FQNEAQ. The CDR3 totals 18 residues. Sequencing was performed on CD8+ T cells from peripheral blood mononuclear cells, taken after pregnancy. This TCR came from a female donor with multiple sclerosis, enrolled in a pregnancy study. This chain uses TRBV7-8 with TRBJ2-3, with TRBD2 matching over 16 bases. The DNA of the CDR3 is TGTGCCAGCAGCGGGACTAGCGGGGGGGATAGCCCCACAGATACGCAGTATTTT. Translating it yields CASSGTSGGDSPTDTQYF.